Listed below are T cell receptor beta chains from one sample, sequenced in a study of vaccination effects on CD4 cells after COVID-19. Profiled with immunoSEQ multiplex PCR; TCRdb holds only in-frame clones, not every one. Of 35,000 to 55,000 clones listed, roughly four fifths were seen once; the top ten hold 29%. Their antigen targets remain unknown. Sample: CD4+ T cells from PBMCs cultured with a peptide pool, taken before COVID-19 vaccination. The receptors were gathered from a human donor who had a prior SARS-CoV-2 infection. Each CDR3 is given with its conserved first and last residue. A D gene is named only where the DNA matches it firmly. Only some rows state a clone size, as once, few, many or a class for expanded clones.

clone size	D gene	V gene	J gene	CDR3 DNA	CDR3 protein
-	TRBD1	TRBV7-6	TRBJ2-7	TGTGCCAGCAGCTTAGCGGGGACAGGCGGCTACGAGCAGTACTTC	CASSLAGTGGYEQYF
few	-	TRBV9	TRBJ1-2	TGTGCCAGCACCACTCCTGGCAGGAACTATGGCTACACCTTC	CASTTPGRNYGYTF
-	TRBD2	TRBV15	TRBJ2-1	TGTGCCACCAGCGCCCGACTAGCGGGCAATGAGCAGTTCTTC	CATSARLAGNEQFF
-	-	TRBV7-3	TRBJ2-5	TGTGCCAGCAGCTTATCACCGGGACTCCAAGAGACCCAGTACTTC	CASSLSPGLQETQYF
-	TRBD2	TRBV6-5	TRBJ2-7	TGTGCCAGCCGACGGGAACTAGCGTACCTCGAGCAGTACTTC	CASRRELAYLEQYF
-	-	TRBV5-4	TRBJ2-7	TGTGCCAGCAGCCCGGGGGCCCACTCCTACGAGCAGTACTTC	CASSPGAHSYEQYF
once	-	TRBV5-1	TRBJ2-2	TGCGCCAGCAGCTTCTTCTCACGGGGCACCGGGGAGCTGTTTTTT	CASSFFSRGTGELFF
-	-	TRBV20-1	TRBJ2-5	TGCAGTGCTAGTGAGCGCGGGGAGACCCAGTACTTC	CSASERGETQYF
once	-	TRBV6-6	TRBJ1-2	TGTGCCAGCAGTAGGGACGGGAGGAACTATGGCTACACCTTC	CASSRDGRNYGYTF
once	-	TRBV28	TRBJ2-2	TGTGCCAGCAGCAAGGAGGAGACCGGGGAGCTGTTTTTT	CASSKEETGELFF
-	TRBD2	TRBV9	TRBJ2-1	TGTGCCAGCGGACCGAGCGGGAGGGCCGATAATGAGCAGTTCTTC	CASGPSGRADNEQFF
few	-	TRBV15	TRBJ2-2	TGTGCCACCCGTCAGATGGGGGGTTCCGGGGAGCTGTTTTTT	CATRQMGGSGELFF
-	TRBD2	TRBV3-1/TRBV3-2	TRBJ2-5	TGTGCCAGCAGCCAAGGCCTAGCGGGGCTCCAAGAGACCCAGTACTTC	CASSQGLAGLQETQYF
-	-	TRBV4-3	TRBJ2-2	TGCGCCAGCAGCCAAGATGGTTCGCAATTGAACACCGGGGAGCTGTTTTTT	CASSQDGSQLNTGELFF
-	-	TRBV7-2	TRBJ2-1	TGTGCCAGCAGCTTCGACTACTCCTACAATGAGCAGTTCTTC	CASSFDYSYNEQFF
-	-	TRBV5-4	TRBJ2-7	TGTGCCAGCAGCTCCGGGCCGAGCCCCTACGAGCAGTACTTC	CASSSGPSPYEQYF
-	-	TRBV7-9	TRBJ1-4	TGTGCCAGCAGCTCCCTTGAGACGAATGAAAAACTGTTTTTT	CASSSLETNEKLFF
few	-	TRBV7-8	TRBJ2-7	TGTGCCAGCAGCTTAGTCTACGAGCAGTACTTC	CASSLVYEQYF
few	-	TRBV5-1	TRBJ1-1	TGCGCCAGCAGCTCCCGGGTAGGGGGCACTGAAGCTTTCTTT	CASSSRVGGTEAFF
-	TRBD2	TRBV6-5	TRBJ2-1	TGTGCCAGCCGAACTAGCGGCTACAATGAGCAGTTCTTC	CASRTSGYNEQFF
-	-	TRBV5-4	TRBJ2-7	TGTGCCAGCAGCTCGTCCTACGAGCAGTACTTC	CASSSSYEQYF
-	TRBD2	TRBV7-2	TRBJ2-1	TGTGCCAGCAGTTCAAAAAAAGGACTAGCGGGAGCGAGGCAGTTCTTC	CASSSKKGLAGARQFF
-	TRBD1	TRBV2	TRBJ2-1	TGTGCCAGCAGTAAAGGACAGGGGCGATACAATGAGCAGTTCTTC	CASSKGQGRYNEQFF
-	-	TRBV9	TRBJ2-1	TGTGCCAGCAGCGTACAGGGGTGGAATGAGCAGTTCTTC	CASSVQGWNEQFF
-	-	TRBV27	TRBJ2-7	TGTGCCAGCAGGCTACTACGAACACCCAAGCAGTACTTC	CASRLLRTPKQYF
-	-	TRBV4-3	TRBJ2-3	TGCGCCAGCAGCCCCCGGACAGTGAGCACAGATACGCAGTATTTT	CASSPRTVSTDTQYF
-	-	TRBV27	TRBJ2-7	TGTGCCAGCAGTTTGGCCCCGGGCGAGACCTACGAGCAGTACTTC	CASSLAPGETYEQYF
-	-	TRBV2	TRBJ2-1	TGTGCCAGCACCCCCCAGGGTGCCTACAATGAGCAGTTCTTC	CASTPQGAYNEQFF
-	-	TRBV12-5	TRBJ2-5	TGTGCTAGTGGTTTCGTCGTTGGGGCAGGGGGAGGAGAGACCCAGTACTTC	CASGFVVGAGGGETQYF
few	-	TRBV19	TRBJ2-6	TGTGCCAGCCAAGTCTCTGGGGCCAACGTCCTGACTTTC	CASQVSGANVLTF
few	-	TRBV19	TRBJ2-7	TGTGCCAGTAGCCCCGGACTGGGTGGCTACGAGCAGTACTTC	CASSPGLGGYEQYF
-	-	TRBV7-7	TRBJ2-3	TGTGCTAGCAGCGCTACTGGACTATCGGATACGCAGTATTTT	CASSATGLSDTQYF
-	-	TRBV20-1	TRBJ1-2	TGCAGTGCTAGAATGACTCAGGGCTACACCTTC	CSARMTQGYTF
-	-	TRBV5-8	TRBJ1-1	TGTGCCAGCAGCCCCCGTAGGGGAGCTTTCTTT	CASSPRRGAFF
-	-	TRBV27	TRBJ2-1	TGTGCCAGCAGTGTGGCGGGGTTCTTTAATGAGCAGTTCTTC	CASSVAGFFNEQFF
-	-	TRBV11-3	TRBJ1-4	TGTGCCAGCAGCTTAGCCGGGATTTCGGAAAAACTGTTTTTT	CASSLAGISEKLFF
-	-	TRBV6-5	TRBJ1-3	TGTGCCAGCAGTTACTCAGAAGGATCTGGAAACACCATATATTTT	CASSYSEGSGNTIYF
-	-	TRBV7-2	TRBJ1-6	TGTGCCAGCGTCGACCAGGGGATCTGGAATTCACCCCTCCACTTT	CASVDQGIWNSPLHF
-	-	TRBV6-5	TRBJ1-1	TGTGCCACCCCCAGGAGCAACACTGAAGCTTTCTTT	CATPRSNTEAFF
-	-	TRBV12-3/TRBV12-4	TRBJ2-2	TGTGCCAGCAGTTTATCAGGGAGAGGGGAGCTGTTTTTT	CASSLSGRGELFF
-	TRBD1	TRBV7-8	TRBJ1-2	TGTGCCAGCAGCATCTCCCGGGACAGGGGGCTGGGCGGCTACACCTTC	CASSISRDRGLGGYTF
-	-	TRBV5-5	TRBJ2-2	TGTGCCAGCAGCCCAAGGGCCGCGAACACCGGGGAGCTGTTTTTT	CASSPRAANTGELFF
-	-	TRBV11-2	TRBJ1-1	TGTGCCAGCAGCTTAAGGCGGGGCACTGAAGCTTTCTTT	CASSLRRGTEAFF
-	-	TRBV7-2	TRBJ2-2	TGTGCCAGCAGCGCCTTGGGGCGGGCGGGGACCGGGGAGCTGTTTTTT	CASSALGRAGTGELFF
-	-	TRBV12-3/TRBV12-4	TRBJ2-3	TGTGCCAGCAGTACCCGTGGACCAGATACGCAGTATTTT	CASSTRGPDTQYF